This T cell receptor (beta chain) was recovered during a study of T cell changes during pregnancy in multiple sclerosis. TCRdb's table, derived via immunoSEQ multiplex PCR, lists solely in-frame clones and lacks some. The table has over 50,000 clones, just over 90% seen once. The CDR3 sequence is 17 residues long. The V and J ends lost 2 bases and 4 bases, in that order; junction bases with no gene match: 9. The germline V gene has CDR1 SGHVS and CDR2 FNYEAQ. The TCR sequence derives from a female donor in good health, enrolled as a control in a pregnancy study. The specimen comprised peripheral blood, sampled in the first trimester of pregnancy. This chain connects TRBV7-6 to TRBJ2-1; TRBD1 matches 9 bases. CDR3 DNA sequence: TGTGCCAGCAGCTTAAGTGGCGACAGGGGGGGATACAATGAGCAGTTCTTC. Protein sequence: CASSLSGDRGGYNEQFF.